This TCR beta chain was found in a study of shared clonotypes between healthy human individuals. Study context: Donors had three CD4 naive, three CD4 memory, two CD8 naive and one CD8 memory plate apiece. Study findings and constraints: Naive subsets usually exceeded memory subsets in estimated richness.

As for this clone: Its antigen is still unknown.

The CDR3 covers 15 residues. The V and J ends lost 4 bases and 7 bases respectively, with 19 bases between them. CDR1 and CDR2 (germline): MDHEN, SYDVKM. Per the study methods: As immunoSEQ supplied junction-only sequences (without quality scores), filtering differed. Measured with immunoSEQ multiplex PCR; TCRdb has only the in-frame clones, and not every one. V, J and clone size are taken as reported in that table, and D and trimming were inferred from the DNA itself. The sample has millions of clones; 95% are singletons. What was sequenced was naive CD4+ T cells sorted from blood. Subset specified: CD45RA+ positively selected. The clonotype was recovered from a man aged 18 to 30 in good health. The chain uses TRBV28 and TRBJ1-2; perhaps TRBD1 as D (6 bases). The CDR3 reads CASSSSNRAPTGYTF. In DNA form, the CDR3 reads TGTGCCAGCAGTTCCTCTAACAGGGCACCCACTGGCTACACCTTC.